What follows describes a single TCR beta chain. Its specificity is not known. The sample belongs to a study of cytomegalovirus exposure and HLA in healthy donors. In the study overall: HLA-typed donors were the source of about 81 million unique TCRs held in an early data release. Whole-study results and caveats: Most sequenced TCRs were rare (though some public TCRs occurred in many donors).

Nominal health characterized the donors when sampled, though unrecorded immune exposures were likely. The germline V and J ends were trimmed by 5 bases and 6 bases, with 15 bases remaining between them. CDR3 length: 14 residues. Germline values: CDR1 SGHTA, CDR2 FQGNSA. The study ran its PCR with 60 Vbeta and 13 Jbeta primers. Here immunoSEQ multiplex PCR was the method, and the copy in TCRdb shows in-frame clones only, minus some. Of 90,000 to 150,000 clones listed, about 68% are singletons. The chain employs TRBV7-2 and TRBJ2-3; D unclear. The specimen sequenced was PBMCs. The clonotype comes from a woman between 45 and 60 years old in good health and CMV-seropositive. The CDR3 here is CASSRRILSDTQYF. In DNA form, the CDR3 reads TGTGCCAGCAGCCGGCGGATCCTTTCGGATACGCAGTATTTT.